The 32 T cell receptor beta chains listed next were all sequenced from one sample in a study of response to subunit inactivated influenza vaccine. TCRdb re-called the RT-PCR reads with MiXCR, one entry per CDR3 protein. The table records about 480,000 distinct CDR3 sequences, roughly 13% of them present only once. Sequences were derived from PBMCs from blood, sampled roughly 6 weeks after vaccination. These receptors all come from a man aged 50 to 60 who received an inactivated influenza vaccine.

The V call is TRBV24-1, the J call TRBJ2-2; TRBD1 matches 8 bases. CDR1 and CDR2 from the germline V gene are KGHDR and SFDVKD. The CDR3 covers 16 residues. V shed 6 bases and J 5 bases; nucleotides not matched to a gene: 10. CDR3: CATSPGQGRWTGELFF. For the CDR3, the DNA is TGTGCCACCAGTCCCGGACAGGGAAGATGGACCGGGGAGCTGTTTTTT.

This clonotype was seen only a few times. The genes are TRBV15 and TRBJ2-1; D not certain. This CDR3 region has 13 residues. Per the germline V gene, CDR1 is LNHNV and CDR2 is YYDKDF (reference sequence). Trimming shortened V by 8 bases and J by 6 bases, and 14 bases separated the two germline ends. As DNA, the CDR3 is TGTGCCACCGGTACCCGGGCCATCAATGAGCAGTTCTTC. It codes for CATGTRAINEQFF.

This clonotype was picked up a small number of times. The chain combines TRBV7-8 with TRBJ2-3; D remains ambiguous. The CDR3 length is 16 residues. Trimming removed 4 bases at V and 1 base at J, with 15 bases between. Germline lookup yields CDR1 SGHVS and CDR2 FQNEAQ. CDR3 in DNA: TGTGCCAGCAGCTCCGCCCTAATCCCGGGCACAGATACGCAGTATTTT. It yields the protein CASSSALIPGTDTQYF.

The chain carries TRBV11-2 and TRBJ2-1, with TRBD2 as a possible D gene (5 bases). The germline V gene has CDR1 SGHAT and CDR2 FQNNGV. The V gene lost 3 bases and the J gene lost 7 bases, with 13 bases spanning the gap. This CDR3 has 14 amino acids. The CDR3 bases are TGTGCCAGCAGCTTCATCAGTACGGGGAATGAGCAGTTCTTC. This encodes CASSFISTGNEQFF.

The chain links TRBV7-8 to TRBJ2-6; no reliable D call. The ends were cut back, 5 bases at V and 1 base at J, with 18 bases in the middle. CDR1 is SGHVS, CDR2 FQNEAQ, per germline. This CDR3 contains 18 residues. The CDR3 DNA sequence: TGTGCCAGCAGCCCAGATGGGCGTTTTCTTTCTGGGGCCAACGTCCTGACTTTC. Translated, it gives CASSPDGRFLSGANVLTF.

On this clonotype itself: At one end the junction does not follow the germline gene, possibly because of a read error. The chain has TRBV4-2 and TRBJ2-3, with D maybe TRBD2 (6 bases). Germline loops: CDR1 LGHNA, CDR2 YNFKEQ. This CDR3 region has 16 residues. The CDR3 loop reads CASSASGGVRTDTRYF. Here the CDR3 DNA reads TGTGCCAGCAGCGCAAGTGGCGGGGTGCGCACAGATACGCGGTATTTT.

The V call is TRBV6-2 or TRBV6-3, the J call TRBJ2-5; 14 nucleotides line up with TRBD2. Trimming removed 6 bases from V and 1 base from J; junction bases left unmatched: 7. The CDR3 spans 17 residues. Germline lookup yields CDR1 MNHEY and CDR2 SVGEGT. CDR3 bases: TGTGCCAGCAGAGCGCCGGGACTAGCGGGGGCCCAAGAGACCCAGTACTTC. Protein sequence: CASRAPGLAGAQETQYF.

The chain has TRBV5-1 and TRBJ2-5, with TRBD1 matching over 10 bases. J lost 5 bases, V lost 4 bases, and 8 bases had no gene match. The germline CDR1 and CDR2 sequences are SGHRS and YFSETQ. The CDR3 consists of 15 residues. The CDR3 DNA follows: TGCGCCAGCAGCCCCGGGACAGGGGTTGTGGAGACCCAGTACTTC. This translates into CASSPGTGVVETQYF.

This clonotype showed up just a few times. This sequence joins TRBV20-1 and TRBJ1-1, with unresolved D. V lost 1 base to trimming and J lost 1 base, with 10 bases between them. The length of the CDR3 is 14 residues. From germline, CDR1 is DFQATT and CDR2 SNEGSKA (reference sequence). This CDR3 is CSARGPGRNTEAFF. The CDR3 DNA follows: TGCAGTGCTAGAGGCCCGGGGAGGAACACTGAAGCTTTCTTT.

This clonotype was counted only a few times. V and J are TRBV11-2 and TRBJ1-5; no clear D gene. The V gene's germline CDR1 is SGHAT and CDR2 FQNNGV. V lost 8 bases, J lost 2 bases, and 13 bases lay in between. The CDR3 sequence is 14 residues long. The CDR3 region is CASFGPSGNQPQHF. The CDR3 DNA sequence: TGTGCCAGCTTTGGACCCTCGGGCAATCAGCCCCAGCATTTT.

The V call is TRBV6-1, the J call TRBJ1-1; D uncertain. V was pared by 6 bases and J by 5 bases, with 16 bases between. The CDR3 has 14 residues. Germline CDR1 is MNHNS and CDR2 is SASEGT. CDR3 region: CASSPVSRITEAFF. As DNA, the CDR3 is TGTGCCAGCAGCCCCGTAAGTCGGATAACTGAAGCTTTCTTT.

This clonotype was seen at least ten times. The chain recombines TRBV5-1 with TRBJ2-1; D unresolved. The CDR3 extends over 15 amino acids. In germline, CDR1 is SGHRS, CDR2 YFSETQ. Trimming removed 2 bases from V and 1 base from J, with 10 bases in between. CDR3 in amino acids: CASSFSEQSYNEQFF. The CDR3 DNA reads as TGCGCCAGCAGCTTTTCGGAGCAATCCTACAATGAGCAGTTCTTC.

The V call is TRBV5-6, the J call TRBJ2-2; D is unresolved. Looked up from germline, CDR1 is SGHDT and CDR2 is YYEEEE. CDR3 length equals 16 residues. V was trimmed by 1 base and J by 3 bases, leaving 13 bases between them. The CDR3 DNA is TGTGCCAGCAGCTTGTCCCGGCTTCAGGACACCGGGGAGCTGTTTTTT. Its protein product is CASSLSRLQDTGELFF.

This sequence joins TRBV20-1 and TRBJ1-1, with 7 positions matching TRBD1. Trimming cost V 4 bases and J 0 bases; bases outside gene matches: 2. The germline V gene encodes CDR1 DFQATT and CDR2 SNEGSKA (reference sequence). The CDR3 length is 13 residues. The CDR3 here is CSANRGMNTEAFF. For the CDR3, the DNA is TGCAGTGCTAACAGGGGAATGAACACTGAAGCTTTCTTT.

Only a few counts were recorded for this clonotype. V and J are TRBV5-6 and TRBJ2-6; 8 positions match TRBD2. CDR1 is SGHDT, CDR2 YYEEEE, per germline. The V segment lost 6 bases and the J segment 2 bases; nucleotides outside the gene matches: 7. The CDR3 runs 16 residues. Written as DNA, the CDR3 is TGTGCCAGCACCCGGGGGGGATTTGCTGGGGCCAACGTCCTGACTTTC. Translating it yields CASTRGGFAGANVLTF.

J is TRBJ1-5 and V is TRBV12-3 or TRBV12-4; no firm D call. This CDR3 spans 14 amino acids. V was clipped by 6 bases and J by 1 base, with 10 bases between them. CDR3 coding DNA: TGTGCCAGCAGCAGGACCCGGAGCAATCAGCCCCAGCATTTT. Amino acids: CASSRTRSNQPQHF.

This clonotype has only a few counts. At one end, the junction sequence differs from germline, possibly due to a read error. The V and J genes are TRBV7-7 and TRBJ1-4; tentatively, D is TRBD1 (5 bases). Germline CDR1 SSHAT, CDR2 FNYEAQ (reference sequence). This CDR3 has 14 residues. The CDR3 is CASSLGPFNEKLFF. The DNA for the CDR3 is TGTGCTAGCAGCTTGGGACCGTTTAATGAAAAACTGTTTTTT.

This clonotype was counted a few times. The CDR3 region is CASSHYSGTLYEQYF. DNA of the CDR3: TGTGCCAGCAGCCACTATTCGGGGACACTCTACGAGCAGTACTTC. V gene TRBV11-2 combines with J gene TRBJ2-7; D perhaps matches TRBD1 (6 bases). Germline values: CDR1 SGHAT, CDR2 FQNNGV. This CDR3 spans 15 amino acids. V lost 5 bases and J lost 3, with 17 bases in between. Supplemented by reference TRBV11-2 and TRBJ2-7, the full variable domain reads EAGVAQSPRYKIIEKRQSVAFWCNPISGHATLYWYQQILGQGPKLLIQFQNNGVVDDSQLPKDRFSAERLKGVDSTLKIQPAKLEDSAVYLCASSHYSGTLYEQYFGPGTRLTVT.

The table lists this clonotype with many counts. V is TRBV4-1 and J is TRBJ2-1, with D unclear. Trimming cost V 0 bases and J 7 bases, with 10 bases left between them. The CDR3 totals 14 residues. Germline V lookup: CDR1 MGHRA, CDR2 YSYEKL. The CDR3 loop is CASSQDLWINEQFF. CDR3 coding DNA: TGCGCCAGCAGCCAAGATCTATGGATTAATGAGCAGTTCTTC.

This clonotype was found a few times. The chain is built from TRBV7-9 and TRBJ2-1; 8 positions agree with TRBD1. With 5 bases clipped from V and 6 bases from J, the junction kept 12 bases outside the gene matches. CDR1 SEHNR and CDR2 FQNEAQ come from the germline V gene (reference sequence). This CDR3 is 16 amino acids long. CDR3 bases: TGTGCCAGCAGCACCGAGACAGGGGTAGTATCCAATGAGCAGTTCTTC. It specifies CASSTETGVVSNEQFF.

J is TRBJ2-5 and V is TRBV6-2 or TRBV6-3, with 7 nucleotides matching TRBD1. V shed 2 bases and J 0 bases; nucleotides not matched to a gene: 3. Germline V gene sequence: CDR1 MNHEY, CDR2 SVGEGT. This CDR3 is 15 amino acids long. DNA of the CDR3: TGTGCCAGCAGTTACCCACAGGGGCACCAAGAGACCCAGTACTTC. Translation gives CASSYPQGHQETQYF.

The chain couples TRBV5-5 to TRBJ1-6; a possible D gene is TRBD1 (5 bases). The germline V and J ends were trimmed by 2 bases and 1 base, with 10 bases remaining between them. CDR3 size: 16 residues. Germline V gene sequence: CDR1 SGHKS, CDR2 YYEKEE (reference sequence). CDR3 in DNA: TGTGCCAGCAGCTTTGTGTCAGGGTCCTATAATTCACCCCTCCACTTT. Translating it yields CASSFVSGSYNSPLHF.

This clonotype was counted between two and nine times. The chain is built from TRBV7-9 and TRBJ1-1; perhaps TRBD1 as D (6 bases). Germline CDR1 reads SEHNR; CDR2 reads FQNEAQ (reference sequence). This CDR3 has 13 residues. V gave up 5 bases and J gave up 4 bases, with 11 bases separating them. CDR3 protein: CASSPTGFTEAFF. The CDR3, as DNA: TGTGCCAGCAGCCCTACAGGGTTCACTGAAGCTTTCTTT.

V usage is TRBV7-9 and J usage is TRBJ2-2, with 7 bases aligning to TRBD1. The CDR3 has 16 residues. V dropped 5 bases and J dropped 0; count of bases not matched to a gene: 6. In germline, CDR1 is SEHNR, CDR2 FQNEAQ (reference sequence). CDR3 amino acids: CASSLGQVANTGELFF. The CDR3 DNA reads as TGTGCCAGCAGCCTAGGACAGGTCGCGAACACCGGGGAGCTGTTTTTT.

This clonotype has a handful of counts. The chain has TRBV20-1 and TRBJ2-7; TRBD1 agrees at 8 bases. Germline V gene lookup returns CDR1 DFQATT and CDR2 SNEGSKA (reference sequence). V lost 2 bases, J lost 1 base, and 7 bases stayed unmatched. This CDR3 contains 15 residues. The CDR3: CSARPPGQVSYEQYF. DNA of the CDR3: TGCAGTGCTAGACCACCGGGACAGGTATCCTACGAGCAGTACTTC.

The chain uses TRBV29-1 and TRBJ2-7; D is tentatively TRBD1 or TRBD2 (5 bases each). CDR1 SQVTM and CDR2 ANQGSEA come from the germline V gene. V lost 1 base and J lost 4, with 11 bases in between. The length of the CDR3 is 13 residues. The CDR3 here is CSVEVRGRYEQYF. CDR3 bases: TGCAGCGTTGAAGTGAGGGGTCGGTACGAGCAGTACTTC.

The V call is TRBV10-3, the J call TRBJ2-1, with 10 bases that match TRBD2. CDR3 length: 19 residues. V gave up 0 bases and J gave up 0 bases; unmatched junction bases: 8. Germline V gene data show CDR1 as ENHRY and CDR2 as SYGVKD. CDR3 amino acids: CAISESRLAGMSSYNEQFF. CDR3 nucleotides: TGTGCCATCAGTGAGTCCCGACTAGCGGGTATGAGCTCCTACAATGAGCAGTTCTTC.

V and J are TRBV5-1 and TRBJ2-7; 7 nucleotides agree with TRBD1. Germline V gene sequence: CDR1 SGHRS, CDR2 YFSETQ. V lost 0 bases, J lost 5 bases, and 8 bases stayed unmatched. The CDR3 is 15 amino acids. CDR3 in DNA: TGCGCCAGCAGCTTGGCCGGAGACAGGGCCCACGAGCAGTACTTC. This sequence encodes CASSLAGDRAHEQYF.

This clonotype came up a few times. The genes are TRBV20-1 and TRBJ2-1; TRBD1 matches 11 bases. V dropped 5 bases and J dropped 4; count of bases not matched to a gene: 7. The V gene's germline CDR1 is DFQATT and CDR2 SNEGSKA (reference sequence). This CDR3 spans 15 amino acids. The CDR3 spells CSAQDGTGGYNEQFF. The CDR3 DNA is TGCAGTGCTCAAGATGGGACAGGGGGTTACAATGAGCAGTTCTTC.

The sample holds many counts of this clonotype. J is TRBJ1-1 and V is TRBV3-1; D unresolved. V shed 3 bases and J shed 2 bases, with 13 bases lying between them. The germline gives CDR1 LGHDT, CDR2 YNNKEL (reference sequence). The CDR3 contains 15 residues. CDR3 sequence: CASSHVLVGNTEAFF. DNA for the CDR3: TGTGCCAGCAGCCACGTCCTCGTCGGCAACACTGAAGCTTTCTTT.

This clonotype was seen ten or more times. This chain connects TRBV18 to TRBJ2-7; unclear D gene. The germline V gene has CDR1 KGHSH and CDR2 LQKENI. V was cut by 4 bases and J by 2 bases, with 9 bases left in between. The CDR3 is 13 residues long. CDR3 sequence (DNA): TGTGCCAGCTCACTAGCTCCTACCTACGAGCAGTACTTC. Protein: CASSLAPTYEQYF.

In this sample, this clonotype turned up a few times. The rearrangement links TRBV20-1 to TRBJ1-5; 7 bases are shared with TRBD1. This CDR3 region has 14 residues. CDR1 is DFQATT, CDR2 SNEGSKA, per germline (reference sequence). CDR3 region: CAYLGQSSPRPQHF. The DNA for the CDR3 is TGCGCATACCTGGGACAGTCGAGCCCCCGGCCCCAGCATTTT.